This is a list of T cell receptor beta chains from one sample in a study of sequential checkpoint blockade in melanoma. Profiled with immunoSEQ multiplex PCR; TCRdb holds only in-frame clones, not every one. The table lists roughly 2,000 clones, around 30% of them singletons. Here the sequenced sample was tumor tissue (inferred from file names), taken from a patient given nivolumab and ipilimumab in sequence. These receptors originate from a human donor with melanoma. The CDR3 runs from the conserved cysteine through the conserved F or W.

cdr3_aa: CASSPTAGQTSNYGYTF
v_call: TRBV18
j_call: TRBJ1-2

cdr3_aa: CASSLRLASPRELFF
v_call: TRBV11-3
j_call: TRBJ2-2

cdr3_aa: CASSAVNYGYTF
v_call: TRBV2
j_call: TRBJ1-2

cdr3_aa: CASSTGGQGENTEAFF
v_call: TRBV18
j_call: TRBJ1-1

cdr3_aa: CASSLQQGTLGF
v_call: TRBV14
j_call: TRBJ2-7

cdr3_aa: CASSWSTGELFF
v_call: TRBV9
j_call: TRBJ2-2

cdr3_aa: CASSPRMGGSNEKLFF
v_call: TRBV11-3
j_call: TRBJ1-4

cdr3_aa: CASSQGFMWQNTGELFF
v_call: TRBV14
j_call: TRBJ2-2

cdr3_aa: CASRSTQGNTEAFF
v_call: TRBV9
j_call: TRBJ1-1

cdr3_aa: CARSLAGVRYGYTF
v_call: TRBV5-3
j_call: TRBJ1-2

cdr3_aa: CASSQEDSGGNTIYF
v_call: TRBV4-1
j_call: TRBJ1-3

cdr3_aa: CASRNDKDGYTF
v_call: TRBV19
j_call: TRBJ1-2

cdr3_aa: CASSRNLGAGTEAQYF
v_call: TRBV6-8
j_call: TRBJ2-5

cdr3_aa: CASSPTAIGQGGSYEQYF
v_call: TRBV18
j_call: TRBJ2-7

cdr3_aa: CASSDVGTGNTEAFF
v_call: TRBV6-8
j_call: TRBJ1-1

cdr3_aa: CASSPGQYLNTEAFF
v_call: TRBV7-6
j_call: TRBJ1-1

cdr3_aa: CASSALFLYQETQYF
v_call: TRBV28
j_call: TRBJ2-5

cdr3_aa: CSVGDRDQPQHF
v_call: TRBV29-1
j_call: TRBJ1-5

cdr3_aa: CASSYSGQGMNQYF
v_call: TRBV6-7
j_call: TRBJ2-5

cdr3_aa: CSVIRRGDGYTF
v_call: TRBV29-1
j_call: TRBJ1-2

cdr3_aa: CASSPMTQANTEAFF
v_call: TRBV6-8
j_call: TRBJ1-1

cdr3_aa: CASSLRGAGRGDEQFF
v_call: TRBV5-1
j_call: TRBJ2-1

cdr3_aa: CASSLAGGTYEQYF
v_call: TRBV28
j_call: TRBJ2-7

cdr3_aa: CASSYGQGVHQPQHF
v_call: TRBV6-8
j_call: TRBJ1-5

cdr3_aa: CASSSPRGGPVASVTDTQYF
v_call: TRBV11-3
j_call: TRBJ2-3

cdr3_aa: CASSPSDVRGSYTF
v_call: TRBV4-1
j_call: TRBJ1-2

cdr3_aa: CASSVATAEGYTQYF
v_call: TRBV9
j_call: TRBJ2-3

cdr3_aa: CASSLLAGTSGANVLTF
v_call: TRBV11-3
j_call: TRBJ2-6

cdr3_aa: CASGLLSNSYEQYF
v_call: TRBV12-5
j_call: TRBJ2-7

cdr3_aa: CASSSIGDDGYTF
v_call: TRBV19
j_call: TRBJ1-2

cdr3_aa: CASSPTSDQPQHF
v_call: TRBV18
j_call: TRBJ1-5

cdr3_aa: CASSLDLGANSPLHF
v_call: TRBV11-3
j_call: TRBJ1-6

cdr3_aa: CASSLGLTGDVGYTF
v_call: TRBV18
j_call: TRBJ1-2